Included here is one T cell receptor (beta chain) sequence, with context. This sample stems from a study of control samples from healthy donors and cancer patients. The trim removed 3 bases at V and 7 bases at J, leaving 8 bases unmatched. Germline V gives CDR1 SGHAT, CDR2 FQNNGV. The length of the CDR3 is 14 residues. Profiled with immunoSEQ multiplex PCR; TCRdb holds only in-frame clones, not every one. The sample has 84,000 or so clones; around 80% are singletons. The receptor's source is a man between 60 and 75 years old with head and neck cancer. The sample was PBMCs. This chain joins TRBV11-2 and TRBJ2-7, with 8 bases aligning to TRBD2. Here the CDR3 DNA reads TGTGCCAGCAGCTTCACTAGCGGCCCTGAGGAGCAGTACTTC. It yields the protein CASSFTSGPEEQYF.